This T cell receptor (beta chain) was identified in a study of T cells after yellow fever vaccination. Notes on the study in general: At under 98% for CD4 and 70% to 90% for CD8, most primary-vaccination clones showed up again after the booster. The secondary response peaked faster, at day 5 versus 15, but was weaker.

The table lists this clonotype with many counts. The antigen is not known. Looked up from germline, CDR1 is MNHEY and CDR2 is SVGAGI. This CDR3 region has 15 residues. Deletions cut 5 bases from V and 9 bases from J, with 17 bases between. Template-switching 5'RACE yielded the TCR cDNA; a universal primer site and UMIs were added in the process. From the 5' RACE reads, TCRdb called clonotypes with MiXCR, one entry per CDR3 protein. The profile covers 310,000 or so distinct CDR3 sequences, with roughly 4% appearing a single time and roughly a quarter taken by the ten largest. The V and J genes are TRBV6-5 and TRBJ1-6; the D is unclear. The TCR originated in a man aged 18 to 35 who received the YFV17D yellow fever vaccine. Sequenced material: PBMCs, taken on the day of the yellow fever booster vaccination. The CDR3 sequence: CASSKSGSLGSPLHF. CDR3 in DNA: TGTGCCAGCAGTAAATCCGGGAGTTTGGGTTCACCCCTCCACTTT.